Listed here is a single T cell receptor (beta chain). What it recognizes is unknown. These data belong to a study of T cells expressing NK-cell markers. Study-wide results and caveats: A handful of donors likewise had their CD3+CD56-NKG2C+ fraction led by these clonotypes.

As the method of synthesis, 5'RACE template switching with UMIs yielded TCR beta cDNA. TCRdb reprocessed the 5' RACE reads; each CDR3 protein has one entry and no DNA is given. The sample has about 300,000 distinct CDR3 sequences; the top ten hold 4.2%. Germline V CDR1 and CDR2: LGHDT, YNNKEL (reference sequence). The CDR3 extends over 15 amino acids. The specimen was blood T cells: a sorted CD56 or NKG2C T cell subset, CD4+ or CD8+ T cells, or bulk PBMC T cells (not recorded which). This sequence was found in a woman between 18 and 69 years old in good health. This chain connects TRBV3-1 to TRBJ1-6. The CDR3 loop is CASSQYGLENSPLHF.